The 6 T cell receptor beta chains listed next were all sequenced from one sample in a study of regulatory T cells in long-lasting Graves disease. Relying on iRepertoire HTBI primers and Arm-PCR of CDR3 regions, the team built TCR beta libraries. TCRdb re-derived calls from the multiplex PCR reads in MiXCR, one entry per CDR3 protein. The top ten hold 7.8% of the sample, which has about 470,000 distinct CDR3 sequences, more than 20% seen once. Time point given: persistent/refractory GD, antithyroid drugs over 5 years with positive TRAb. Preparation of the TCR library used RNA extracted from PBMCs. The sample consisted of peripheral blood mononuclear cells (PBMCs), taken when the disease was refractory, from a patient treated with antithyroid drugs. Receptors originate from a female donor with Graves disease.

This clonotype was seen ten or more times. In DNA form, the CDR3 reads TGTGCCAGCAGTGGGGACCGACTCTACGGCGGGCAGTACTTC. This sequence encodes CASSGDRLYGGQYF. The rearrangement links TRBV6-1 to TRBJ2-7, with D perhaps TRBD1 or TRBD2 (5 bases each). Germline-derived CDR1 and CDR2 are MNHNS and SASEGT. The CDR3 contains 14 residues. Trimming pared 4 bases from V and 9 bases from J, leaving 19 bases between.

The chain combines TRBV3-1 with TRBJ2-7; D ambiguous. Germline CDR1 reads LGHDT; CDR2 reads YNNKEL (reference sequence). The CDR3 consists of 12 residues. The CDR3, as DNA: TGTGCGCTGAACCGATCCCCTCCGGAGCAGTACTTC. Translated: CALNRSPPEQYF.

This clonotype appeared many times. The J gene is TRBJ1-4, the V gene TRBV27; 9 bases match TRBD1. The CDR3 has 19 residues. In germline, CDR1 is MNHEY, CDR2 SMNVEV (reference sequence). The V gene end was trimmed by 6 bases and the J gene end by 0 bases; junction bases not matched to a gene: 14. The CDR3 nucleotides are TGTGCCAGCAGGCCACTGAATACAGGGGGCGCGGCAACTAATGAAAAACTGTTTTTT. Translation: CASRPLNTGGAATNEKLFF. Variable domain in full (rest from reference TRBV27 and TRBJ1-4): EAQVTQNPRYLITVTGKKLTVTCSQNMNHEYMSWYRQDPGLGLRQIYYSMNVEVTDKGDVPEGYKVSRKEKRNFPLILESPSPNQTSLYFCASRPLNTGGAATNEKLFFGSGTQLSVL.

Many counts were recorded for this clonotype. The chain couples TRBV28 to TRBJ1-1; TRBD1 is a possible D gene (6 bases). Germline CDR1 MDHEN, CDR2 SYDVKM. The V end lost 7 bases, the J end lost 5 bases, and 11 bases lay between the germline ends. The CDR3 contains 12 residues. The CDR3 DNA is TGTGCCAGCAACGACAGGAGAACTGAAGCTTTCTTT. Translating it yields CASNDRRTEAFF. Full variable domain (missing parts from reference TRBV28 and TRBJ1-1): DVKVTQSSRYLVKRTGEKVFLECVQDMDHENMFWYRQDPGLGLRLIYFSYDVKMKEKGDIPEGYSVSREKKERFSLILESASTNQTSMYLCASNDRRTEAFFGQGTRLTVV.

This clonotype was observed many times. The chain has TRBV7-2 and TRBJ1-1; 9 bases map to TRBD1. CDR1 is SGHTA, CDR2 FQGNSA, per germline. J was trimmed by 1 base and V by 5 bases; bases with no gene match: 14. There are 18 residues in the CDR3. Here the CDR3 DNA reads TGTGCCAGCAGCCACTTCGGCCTTAAGACAGGGGGGAACACTGAAGCTTTCTTT. Residues: CASSHFGLKTGGNTEAFF.

As for this clonotype: It may be a read error: a sequence one base away is much more abundant. V usage is TRBV20-1 and J usage is TRBJ2-5, with a tentative D call TRBD2 (5 bases). Germline V lookup: CDR1 DFQATT, CDR2 SNEGSKA (reference sequence). The CDR3 runs 13 residues. The CDR3, as DNA: TGCAGTGCTCAGGACGGTGCCGGGGAGACCCGGTACTTC. It specifies CSAQDGAGETRYF.